The present TCR beta chain was sequenced within a study of identical twins. Concerning this clonotype itself: Its matching antigen is unknown.

Study findings and constraints: Cord blood beta clonotypes that were abundant carried fewer insertions, and memory repertoires showed no such trend. Researchers caution that invariant MAIT and iNKT cells could partly confound zero-insertion analyses. Cross-sectional statistical analysis, not tracking of the same donors, underpinned the conclusions.

The authors used template switching to add a universal primer site and gave cDNA unique molecular identifiers. TCRdb re-called the 5' RACE reads with MiXCR, one entry per CDR3 protein. The repertoire includes a few hundred thousand distinct CDR3 sequences, approximately 10% of them detected once, and approximately 3.2% sits in the top ten. Germline lookup yields CDR1 DFQATT and CDR2 SNEGSKA (reference sequence). After removal of 6 bases from V and 5 bases from J, the junction contained 10 bases not matched to a gene. This CDR3 contains 14 residues. This same sample was also part of a study on yellow fever vaccine responses in identical twins.

The clonotype comes from a woman under 30 in good health. V gene TRBV20-1 combines with J gene TRBJ2-7, with 10 nucleotides matching TRBD2. Sample: PBMCs. The CDR3 nucleotides read TGCAGTGCGACGAGCGGGAGGGCCGCTGACGAGCAGTACTTC. This gives the protein CSATSGRAADEQYF.